Listed below are T cell receptor beta chains from one sample, sequenced in a study of blood T cell repertoires in COVID-19. Only in-frame clones appear in the TCRdb table, and some are missing; sequencing was by immunoSEQ multiplex PCR. The repertoire consists of some 250,000 clones, with 82% occurring once and the leading ten covering roughly 12%. The sequenced material came from peripheral blood. Source of these receptors: a woman aged 60 to 75 with active or convalescent COVID-19. Both conserved end residues are part of each CDR3. A D gene is named only where the DNA matches it firmly. Size is stated for part of the rows, as once, few or many counts, or as a class when the clone is expanded.

-	TRBV12-2	TRBJ1-2	-	TGTGCAAGTCGCTTAGTTAGTAGAAGGGGCTATGGCTACACCTTC	CASRLVSRRGYGYTF
-	TRBV6-5	TRBJ1-5	once	TGTGCCAGCAGGCAGTCGTGGGCTAGCAATCAGCCCCAGCATTTT	CASRQSWASNQPQHF
TRBD1	TRBV18	TRBJ1-5	-	TGTGCCAGCTCACCCTCCGGGACAGGGGGGGTTCAGCCCCAGCATTTT	CASSPSGTGGVQPQHF
-	TRBV6-5	TRBJ1-1	once	TGTGCCAGCAGTTATTTCGGAGGGGTGAACACTGAAGCTTTCTTT	CASSYFGGVNTEAFF
TRBD1	TRBV5-6	TRBJ1-5	-	TGTGCCAGCAGCCGATTTGGGACAGGGGGACAACAGCCCCAGCATTTT	CASSRFGTGGQQPQHF
-	TRBV5-1	TRBJ1-1	-	TGCGCCAGCAGCTTCGGCGGGAACACTGAAGCTTTCTTT	CASSFGGNTEAFF
TRBD2	TRBV7-8	TRBJ2-7	-	TGTGCCAGCAGCTTAGAGCGGGGGGGCTACGAGCAGTACTTC	CASSLERGGYEQYF
-	TRBV7-9	TRBJ2-1	-	TGTGCCAGCAGCTCTAGAGACCTAGGGCAGTTCTTC	CASSSRDLGQFF
TRBD2	TRBV6-1	TRBJ2-1	-	TGTGCCAGCAGTGATAGCGGGCCCCCGGATGAGCAGTTCTTC	CASSDSGPPDEQFF
-	TRBV30	TRBJ1-2	-	TGTGCCTGGAGTGTTGCCAGGGTTAGCTATGGCTACACCTTC	CAWSVARVSYGYTF
-	TRBV18	TRBJ2-4	-	TGTGCCAGCTCACCACCAGGAGGGATACTAGCCAAAAACATTCAGTACTTC	CASSPPGGILAKNIQYF
-	TRBV4-3	TRBJ2-3	-	TGCGCCAGCAGCCTTTCGGGAGATACGCAGTATTTT	CASSLSGDTQYF
-	TRBV4-1	TRBJ1-3	-	TGCGCCAGCAGCCAAGGCCTATTGGGAGGGTCCTCTGGAAACACCATATATTTT	CASSQGLLGGSSGNTIYF
-	TRBV27	TRBJ2-7	-	TGTGCCAGCAGTTTAGCCCGAGGATTTTACGAGCAGTACTTC	CASSLARGFYEQYF
-	TRBV6-6	TRBJ1-1	-	TGTGCCAGCAGTTACGGGGCGTACACTGAAGCTTTCTTT	CASSYGAYTEAFF
TRBD1	TRBV7-6	TRBJ2-3	-	TGTGCCAGCAGCTGGCCCCGGGACAGCACCGCAGATACGCAGTATTTT	CASSWPRDSTADTQYF
-	TRBV9	TRBJ2-1	-	TGTGCCAGCAGCGTAGAACCGGCAGGGCATTACAATGAGCAGTTCTTC	CASSVEPAGHYNEQFF
-	TRBV19	TRBJ2-3	-	TGTGCCAGTATGGGGACTAGCACAGATACGCAGTATTTT	CASMGTSTDTQYF
-	TRBV6-5	TRBJ2-7	-	TGTGCCACCCTTATCATCGGAGGGTTGAGGGAGCAGTACTTC	CATLIIGGLREQYF
-	TRBV18	TRBJ1-3	once	TGTGCCAGCTCACTTACCTCCGGGACACCCGGAAACACCATATATTTT	CASSLTSGTPGNTIYF
TRBD1	TRBV4-1	TRBJ1-3	-	TGCGCCAGCAGCCAGCTGACAGGGATCTCTGGAAACACCATATATTTT	CASSQLTGISGNTIYF
-	TRBV27	TRBJ2-5	-	TGTGCCAGCAGTTCCCCGGGGCTAGCGGAGACCCAGTACTTC	CASSSPGLAETQYF
TRBD1	TRBV6-1	TRBJ1-4	-	TGTGCCAGCAGTGAAGGGGGACAGGGCAATGAAAAACTGTTTTTT	CASSEGGQGNEKLFF
-	TRBV30	TRBJ1-1	-	TGTGCCTGGAGTGTATATGGGGAGGCTTTCTTT	CAWSVYGEAFF
-	TRBV6-2/TRBV6-3	TRBJ1-2	-	TGTGCCAGCAGTTGGGCAGGGCCCTCTAACTATGGCTACACCTTC	CASSWAGPSNYGYTF
TRBD2	TRBV27	TRBJ2-2	once	TGTGCCAGCAGTTCTCTCTTCCGGACTAGCGGGGGCGCGAACACCGGGGAGCTGTTTTTT	CASSSLFRTSGGANTGELFF
TRBD1	TRBV30	TRBJ1-2	-	TGTGCCTGGACGCTGGACAGGGGGCGTTTTGGCTACACCTTC	CAWTLDRGRFGYTF
-	TRBV3-1/TRBV3-2	TRBJ1-6	-	TGTGCCAGCAGCCCGGGACTGAATAATTCACCCCTCCACTTT	CASSPGLNNSPLHF